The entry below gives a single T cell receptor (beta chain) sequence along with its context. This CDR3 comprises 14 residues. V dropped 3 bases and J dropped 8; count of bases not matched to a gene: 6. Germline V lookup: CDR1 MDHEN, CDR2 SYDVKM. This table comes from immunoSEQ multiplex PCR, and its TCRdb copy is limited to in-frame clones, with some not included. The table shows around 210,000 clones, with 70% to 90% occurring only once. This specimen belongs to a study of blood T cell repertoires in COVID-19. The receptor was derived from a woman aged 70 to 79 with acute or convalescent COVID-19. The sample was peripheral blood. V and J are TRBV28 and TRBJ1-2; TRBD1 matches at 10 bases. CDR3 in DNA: TGTGCCAGCAGTTTTCCGGGACAGGGGCGCGGCTACACCTTC. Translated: CASSFPGQGRGYTF.